This T cell receptor beta chain stems from a study of blood T cell repertoires in COVID-19 (dated by TCRdb to the early 2020s). Turning to the overall study: Samples covering the acute and convalescent phases of COVID-19 were provided by collaborators in the United States, Italy and Spain. The material from the prospective study consisted of cDNA or gDNA derived from T cells, B-cell-depleted T cells, or PBMCs. Deeply sampled blood TCRbeta repertoires from subjects exposed to, actively infected with, or recovered from COVID-19 were included in the dataset. The repertoires were released in a freely available public database intended as a resource for research on the immune response to SARS-CoV-2. Samples were obtained from the ongoing ImmuneRACE study (first 160 participants) and from over 1,000 subjects provided by 6 global collaborators. The sample metadata nearly always contained a de-identified subject ID, COVID-19 status, age in years and sex. HLA class I and class II types, where available, came from metadata supplied by the sample provider rather than from assay-based typing. Summary of the overall study and its limitations: Clinical and demographic metadata were provided uncurated, with the amount varying by source and participant.

Comments on this clone: Its antigen is unknown. Base qualities are not recorded, but no much larger clone differs from it by a single base.

Each collaborating institution followed its own protocols to collect whole blood in K2EDTA tubes. For TCRbeta analysis, collaborators shipped samples in one of three forms: frozen whole blood, isolated PBMCs, or DNA extracted from either of those sample types. Reading the germline V gene (reference sequence) gives CDR1 SGHNT and CDR2 YYREEE. V loses 2 bases of germline sequence and J loses 4 bases, and the interval between the two ends is 12 bases. The CDR3 runs 14 amino acids, cysteine and phenylalanine included. Only the CDR3 DNA stays, 42 bases, in frame from base 1. The immunoSEQ Assay, a bias-controlled multiplex PCR, was used to amplify TCRbeta CDR3 regions from genomic DNA. In the authors' own workflow: Within the assay, amplification of reference gene primers was used to estimate how many nucleated cells each sample contained. To quantify the absolute abundance of each unique TCRbeta CDR3 rearrangement, sequence reads were collapsed and filtered. For each sample, productive Simpson clonality was calculated as the square root of Simpson's diversity index over productive rearrangements. Held by TCRdb, this immuneACCESS table contains in-frame sequences only and omits some clones. Under half of the omission traces to an unresolved V gene where checked; the cause of the rest is unknown. The V and J calls and clone size come from that table; D and trimming were worked out from the DNA. Counted in this sample were 100,000 to 120,000 clones; around 81% of them appeared once. Less than 45% of the sample belongs to the ten largest clones.

This TCR derives from a man aged 80 or over with acute or convalescent COVID-19. Recombination connected TRBV5-4 to TRBJ2-5, and perhaps TRBD1 as D gene, on 6 matching bases. The sample taken for sequencing was peripheral blood. DNA sequence: TGTGCCAGCAGCTTACCAGGGGTTGGAGAGACCCAGTACTTC. The resulting protein is CASSLPGVGETQYF.